The T cell receptor (beta chain) described here comes from a study of T cells expressing NK-cell markers. The wider study: It was sorted CD3+CD56+NKG2C+, CD3+CD56+NKG2C- and CD3+CD56-NKG2C+ T cells that supplied the TCR beta repertoires. In the group of eight sequenced donors, seven were HCMV-seropositive and one was seronegative.

Findings and caveats of the study: In roughly six donors, dominant NKG2C+ clonotypes were roughly 1.0-7.5% of CD8+ T cells.

Note on this clonotype: The antigen remains undetermined.

CDR1 and CDR2 from the germline V gene are MGHRA and YSYEKL. The CDR3 loop spans 16 amino acids. TCR beta libraries carry UMIs added by 5'RACE template switching. After re-calling the 5' RACE reads, TCRdb lists one entry per CDR3 protein, DNA absent. The sample table includes roughly 390,000 distinct CDR3 sequences. The chain uses TRBV4-1 and TRBJ2-1; TCRdb's D call, TRBD1, is unchecked because there is no DNA. The origin of this receptor is a woman aged 45 to 65 in good health. Input material: blood T cells: a sorted CD56 or NKG2C T cell subset, CD4+ or CD8+ T cells, or bulk PBMC T cells (not recorded which). CDR3: CASSQEGYPPPRGQFF.